The 27 T cell receptor beta chains given below trace back to one sample, sequenced in a study of CD8 T cells in Susac syndrome. RNA was extracted with the RNeasy kit, and a quantity of roughly 0.45 to 1 ug was reverse transcribed using random hexamers. TCRdb used MiXCR to reprocess the immunoSEQ multiplex PCR reads, holding one entry per CDR3 protein. This sample yields more than 150,000 distinct CDR3 sequences, of which 92% are seen a single time; 0.065% to 0.1% belongs to the top ten. Sequenced material: CD4+ T cells from PBMCs. Receptors were obtained from a human donor in good health.

Only a few counts were recorded for this clonotype. CDR3 nucleotide sequence: TGTGCCAGCAGTTTGTTCAGGGGCAATCAGCCCCAGCATTTT. Its protein product is CASSLFRGNQPQHF. The chain uses TRBV27 and TRBJ1-5; perhaps TRBD1 as D (5 bases). V lost 3 bases and J lost 2, with 8 bases in between. Per the germline V gene, CDR1 is MNHEY and CDR2 is SMNVEV (reference sequence). The CDR3 totals 14 residues.

CDR3 loop: CASSQVGRGRESKQYF. CDR3 sequence (DNA): TGTGCCAGCAGCCAAGTCGGCAGGGGCCGTGAGTCGAAGCAGTACTTC. The chain couples TRBV14 to TRBJ2-7; the D gene is possibly TRBD1 (6 bases). The germline CDR1 and CDR2 sequences are SGHDN and FVKESK. Trimming pared 1 base from V and 8 bases from J, leaving 21 bases between. This CDR3 contains 16 residues.

This clonotype has only one observation. This sequence joins TRBV5-1 and TRBJ2-7; 15 positions agree with TRBD2. The CDR3 has 16 residues. CDR1 and CDR2 from the germline V gene are SGHRS and YFSETQ. V was clipped by 4 bases and J by 3 bases; unmatched bases: 5. The CDR3 DNA reads TGCGCCAGCAGCCCGGGGACTAGCGGGAGGATCTACGAGCAGTACTTC. It encodes CASSPGTSGRIYEQYF.

V and J are TRBV27 and TRBJ2-7; D perhaps matches TRBD1 (5 bases). CDR1 is MNHEY and CDR2 is SMNVEV in the germline V gene (reference sequence). Trimming pared 2 bases from V and 5 bases from J, leaving 13 bases between. This CDR3 comprises 14 residues. The CDR3 protein is CASSLNVGRDEQYF. CDR3 sequence (DNA): TGTGCCAGCAGTTTAAATGTCGGCAGGGACGAGCAGTACTTC.

This sequence joins TRBV2 and TRBJ1-2; the D is unclear. Per germline, CDR1 SNHLY and CDR2 FYNNEI. The CDR3 covers 11 residues. V shed 7 bases and J shed 8 bases, with 11 bases lying between them. In DNA, the CDR3 is TGTGCCAGCACGGGATTTCCCGGCTACACCTTC. Translated, it gives CASTGFPGYTF. Full variable domain (missing parts from reference TRBV2 and TRBJ1-2): EPEVTQTPSHQVTQMGQEVILRCVPISNHLYFYWYRQILGQKVEFLVSFYNNEISEKSEIFDDQFSVERPDGSNFTLKIRSTKLEDSAMYFCASTGFPGYTFGSGTRLTVV.

This clonotype was recorded once. The chain employs TRBV5-4 and TRBJ2-7; D may be TRBD1 (6 bases). This CDR3 is 15 amino acids long. Looked up from germline, CDR1 is SGHNT and CDR2 is YYREEE (reference sequence). The V end lost 3 bases, the J end lost 5 bases, and 18 bases lay between the germline ends. In nucleotides, the CDR3 is TGTGCCAGCAGCTCGACGAAACAGGGTAGGAACGAGCAGTACTTC. It codes for CASSSTKQGRNEQYF.

This clonotype was found a few times. This chain connects TRBV24-1 to TRBJ2-7; no reliable D call. V shed 3 bases and J shed 2 bases, with 7 bases lying between them. Germline-derived CDR1 and CDR2 are KGHDR and SFDVKD. The CDR3 sequence is 13 residues long. CDR3 amino acids: CATSDPTTYEQYF. CDR3 DNA: TGTGCCACCAGTGATCCGACAACCTACGAGCAGTACTTC.

The genes are TRBV4-3 and TRBJ2-1; TRBD1 might be the D (5 bases). The V and J ends lost 1 base and 7 bases respectively, with 14 bases between them. Germline V gene lookup returns CDR1 LGHNA and CDR2 YSLEER. CDR3 length: 15 amino acids. The CDR3 region has the DNA TGCGCCAGCAGCCAAGCGGCAGGGTATAGAAATGAGCAGTTCTTC. Encoded protein: CASSQAAGYRNEQFF.

The chain employs TRBV19 and TRBJ2-2; 7 bases align to TRBD1. The CDR3 spans 15 residues. Germline V lookup: CDR1 LNHDA, CDR2 SQIVND (reference sequence). J lost 5 bases, V lost 4 bases, and 7 bases had no gene match. CDR3 residues: CASSTRQGGTGELFF. The CDR3 DNA is TGTGCCAGTAGTACTCGACAGGGTGGTACCGGGGAGCTGTTTTTT.

The rearrangement uses TRBV12-3 or TRBV12-4 and TRBJ2-2; perhaps D is TRBD1 or TRBD2 (6 bases each). V lost 7 bases to trimming and J lost 3 bases, with 21 bases between them. CDR3 length: 17 residues. The CDR3 DNA sequence: TGTGCCAGCACTCCCGAGGGGGGACATCCACACACCGGGGAGCTGTTTTTT. This encodes CASTPEGGHPHTGELFF.

V and J are TRBV6-7 and TRBJ2-1, with D unclear. TRBV6-7 is noted as an ORF with a role that remains uncertain. The CDR3 is 16 residues long. Trimming left V 6 bases short and J 1 base short, with 16 bases between. CDR3 coding DNA: TGTGCCAGCAGCCCTTGTGCGGCACCTTCCTACAATGAGCAGTTCTTC. Amino acids: CASSPCAAPSYNEQFF.

V is TRBV12-3 or TRBV12-4 and J is TRBJ1-2; D remains ambiguous. Trimming took off 0 bases at V and 7 bases at J, with 3 bases between the two ends. The CDR3 spans 11 residues. The CDR3 sequence: CASSLAVGYTF. The CDR3, as DNA: TGTGCCAGCAGTTTAGCGGTTGGCTACACCTTC.

The rearrangement uses TRBV12-3 or TRBV12-4 and TRBJ1-5, with TRBD1 matching over 9 bases. The J segment lost 4 bases and the V segment lost 6 bases, leaving 7 bases of the junction unmatched. CDR3 length: 15 amino acids. The CDR3 spells CASSAQQGANQPQHF. CDR3 coding DNA: TGTGCCAGCAGCGCTCAACAGGGGGCAAATCAGCCCCAGCATTTT.

The rearrangement uses TRBV9 and TRBJ2-7; maybe TRBD1 (7 bases). The V end lost 2 bases, the J end lost 7 bases, and 13 bases lay between the germline ends. There are 13 residues in the CDR3. Germline values: CDR1 SGDLS, CDR2 YYNGEE. CDR3 amino acids: CASSVSAGGEQYF. CDR3 nucleotide sequence: TGTGCCAGCAGCGTGTCCGCAGGGGGGGAGCAGTACTTC. The whole variable domain, remainder taken from reference TRBV9 and TRBJ2-7, is DSGVTQTPKHLITATGQRVTLRCSPRSGDLSVYWYQQSLDQGLQFLIQYYNGEERAKGNILERFSAQQFPDLHSELNLSSLELGDSALYFCASSVSAGGEQYFGPGTRLTVT.

This rearrangement joins TRBV23-1 to TRBJ1-2; TRBD1 agrees at 7 bases. TRBV23-1 is treated as an ORF (open reading frame) with a function not yet certain. The CDR3 has 14 residues. V was pared by 5 bases and J by 8 bases, with 11 bases of the junction left unmatched. CDR3 loop: CASSLVTGVGGYTF. CDR3 sequence (DNA): TGCGCCAGCAGTTTGGTAACAGGGGTGGGGGGCTACACCTTC.

CDR3 sequence reads: CSVAGEGGETDTQYF. In DNA, the CDR3 is TGCAGCGTCGCCGGAGAGGGAGGGGAGACAGATACGCAGTATTTT. The chain joins TRBV29-1 to TRBJ2-3; 7 bases agree with TRBD2. V shed 6 bases, J shed 3 bases, and the junction held 12 bases outside the gene matches. Germline loops: CDR1 SQVTM, CDR2 ANQGSEA. This CDR3 has 15 amino acids.

The rearrangement joins TRBV28 to TRBJ2-3; TRBD2 matches at 7 bases. Per the germline V gene, CDR1 is MDHEN and CDR2 is SYDVKM. The CDR3 runs to 16 residues. V was clipped by 4 bases and J by 0 bases; unmatched bases: 7. The CDR3 spells CASSSPGRDSTDTQYF. DNA for the CDR3: TGTGCCAGCAGTTCGCCTGGGAGGGATAGCACAGATACGCAGTATTTT.

The rearrangement joins TRBV30 to TRBJ2-1; D uncertain. Germline loops: CDR1 GTSNPN, CDR2 SVGIG (reference sequence). V lost 4 bases, J lost 9 bases, and 13 bases lay in between. This CDR3 spans 12 amino acids. The CDR3 nucleotides read TGTGCCTGGACTGGGTCGGCGGCTGAGCAGTTCTTC. It translates to CAWTGSAAEQFF.

The rearrangement links TRBV5-4 to TRBJ2-2, with 8 bases lining up with TRBD1. Germline loops: CDR1 SGHNT, CDR2 YYREEE (reference sequence). J was trimmed by 1 base and V by 5 bases; bases with no gene match: 7. The CDR3 is 16 residues long. The CDR3 coding sequence is TGTGCCAGCAGTTCCCTTGGACAGGGGAACACCGGGGAGCTGTTTTTT. Its translation is CASSSLGQGNTGELFF.

The chain has TRBV11-3 and TRBJ2-2, with D unclear. V shed 4 bases and J shed 4 bases, with 4 bases lying between them. Germline CDR1 reads SGHNT; CDR2 reads YENEEA. This CDR3 comprises 12 residues. The CDR3 coding sequence is TGTGCCAGCAGCTATCCCACCGGGGAGCTGTTTTTT. Its translation is CASSYPTGELFF.

The J gene is TRBJ1-1, the V gene TRBV7-2, with D unclear. Trimming took 6 bases from V and 0 from J, leaving 11 bases between them. The CDR3 is 14 residues long. Germline values: CDR1 SGHTA, CDR2 FQGNSA. DNA of the CDR3: TGTGCCAGCAGAAGAATTTTTATGAACACTGAAGCTTTCTTT. Amino acids: CASRRIFMNTEAFF.

CDR3 nucleotides: TGTGCCACAGGACTAGCGGGAGGGTATGAGCAGTTCTTC. Its translation: CATGLAGGYEQFF. This chain links TRBV19 with TRBJ2-1; 15 bases line up with TRBD2. The length of the CDR3 is 13 residues. J was trimmed by 8 bases and V by 10 bases; bases with no gene match: 3. CDR1 is LNHDA, CDR2 SQIVND, per germline (reference sequence).

This clonotype was seen only once. The chain joins TRBV10-3 to TRBJ2-1; TRBD1 matches at 7 bases. V shed 0 bases, J shed 0 bases, and the junction held 2 bases outside the gene matches. This CDR3 is built from 16 residues. Germline V gives CDR1 ENHRY, CDR2 SYGVKD. The DNA of the CDR3 is TGTGCCATCAGTGAGTCGGCAGGGGGCTCCTACAATGAGCAGTTCTTC. Translated, it gives CAISESAGGSYNEQFF.

The chain links TRBV10-1 to TRBJ2-7; 12 bases fit TRBD2. Germline CDR1 reads WNHNN; CDR2 reads SYGVQD (reference sequence). The length of the CDR3 is 15 residues. V shed 11 bases, J shed 2 bases, and the junction held 10 bases outside the gene matches. CDR3 in amino acids: CAPSLTSGGPYEQYF. The CDR3 nucleotides are TGCGCCCCTTCGCTGACTAGCGGGGGACCCTACGAGCAGTACTTC.

V gene TRBV28 combines with J gene TRBJ2-3, with a tentative D call TRBD1 (6 bases). V lost 5 bases and J lost 4, with 16 bases in between. Germline lookup yields CDR1 MDHEN and CDR2 SYDVKM. CDR3 length: 15 amino acids. The CDR3 loop is CASSDPGGEADTQYF. The DNA for the CDR3 is TGTGCCAGCAGTGACCCTGGGGGCGAGGCAGATACGCAGTATTTT.

The chain carries TRBV27 and TRBJ1-5, with D possibly TRBD1 on 5 matching bases. This CDR3 has 15 amino acids. Trimming removed 5 bases from V and 5 bases from J, with 16 bases in between. Per germline, CDR1 MNHEY and CDR2 SMNVEV (reference sequence). The DNA of the CDR3 is TGTGCCAGCAGTCCACTATTAGACAGTGATCAGCCCCAGCATTTT. Its translation: CASSPLLDSDQPQHF.

The rearrangement links TRBV4-3 to TRBJ1-3, with D perhaps matching TRBD1 (5 bases). The germline gives CDR1 LGHNA, CDR2 YSLEER. The CDR3 runs 16 residues. Between the trimmed V and J ends, which lost 0 bases and 3 bases, there was a span of 12 bases. DNA of the CDR3: TGCGCCAGCAGCCAAGATGCTAAGGGGCATGGAAACACCATATATTTT. This sequence encodes CASSQDAKGHGNTIYF.